These 8 T cell receptor beta chains were sequenced from one sample in a study of blood T cell repertoires in COVID-19. The data were produced by immunoSEQ multiplex PCR, yet TCRdb's version contains in-frame clones alone and is incomplete. The sample yields over 250,000 clones, roughly 89% seen once. The specimen sequenced was peripheral blood. Receptors originate from a man between 45 and 60 years old with acute or convalescent COVID-19.

The chain uses TRBV29-1 and TRBJ2-2, with 8 bases that match TRBD1. Germline CDR1 is SQVTM and CDR2 is ANQGSEA. This CDR3 is built from 14 residues. V trimming: 4 bases; J trimming: 5 bases; junction bases outside the gene matches: 6. The CDR3 DNA sequence: TGCAGCGTTGTACGGACAGGGAGAACCGGGGAGCTGTTTTTT. Translating gives CSVVRTGRTGELFF.

The CDR3: CATSRGGWAGYTF. The CDR3 nucleotides are TGTGCCACCAGCAGAGGAGGGTGGGCTGGCTACACCTTC. The chain is built from TRBV15 and TRBJ1-2; D gene unclear. CDR3 size: 13 residues. The germline V and J ends were trimmed by 1 base and 7 bases, with 10 bases remaining between them. CDR1 and CDR2 (germline): LNHNV, YYDKDF (reference sequence).

The chain has TRBV6-5 and TRBJ2-1; D unclear. From germline, CDR1 is MNHEY and CDR2 SVGAGI. CDR3 length: 15 residues. V lost 5 bases, J lost 0 bases, and 11 bases lay in between. This chain's CDR3 is CASSPRRGSYNEQFF. DNA for the CDR3: TGTGCCAGCAGTCCGCGGCGCGGCTCCTACAATGAGCAGTTCTTC.

The chain has TRBV7-9 and TRBJ2-2; 9 nucleotides match TRBD2. The CDR3 spans 17 residues. The germline CDR1 and CDR2 sequences are SEHNR and FQNEAQ (reference sequence). The junction had 4 bases not matched to a gene; V was cut back by 1 base and J by 1 base. As DNA, the CDR3 is TGTGCCAGCAGCTTAGGGAGACTAGCGGTGAACACCGGGGAGCTGTTTTTT. It is translated as CASSLGRLAVNTGELFF.

The table lists this clone with a few counts. The chain couples TRBV10-3 to TRBJ1-2; 10 bases fit TRBD1. The CDR3 is 16 amino acids. Germline V CDR1 and CDR2: ENHRY, SYGVKD. The J segment lost 2 bases and the V segment lost 6 bases, leaving 9 bases of the junction unmatched. The CDR3 spells CAISQPGGQGNYGYTF. CDR3 nucleotides: TGTGCCATCAGCCAACCCGGGGGACAGGGGAACTATGGCTACACCTTC.

This rearrangement joins TRBV10-1 to TRBJ2-3; TRBD1 aligns across 7 bases. The CDR3 extends over 14 amino acids. The germline gives CDR1 WNHNN, CDR2 SYGVQD (reference sequence). V was clipped by 8 bases and J by 0 bases; unmatched bases: 5. The CDR3 loop reads CASSTGQSTDTQYF. CDR3 coding DNA: TGCGCCAGCTCGACGGGACAGAGCACAGATACGCAGTATTTT.

Written as DNA, the CDR3 is TGTGCCAGCAGCGTGATGGCTGGGAACCTCGGGGATGAAAAACTGTTTTTT. Translated, it gives CASSVMAGNLGDEKLFF. The chain joins TRBV9 to TRBJ1-4; D not resolved. The germline V gene encodes CDR1 SGDLS and CDR2 YYNGEE. V dropped 2 bases and J dropped 6 bases, with 20 bases sitting between them. The CDR3 length is 17 residues.

This chain uses TRBV4-1 with TRBJ1-5; unclear D gene. This CDR3 comprises 17 residues. The V gene's germline CDR1 is MGHRA and CDR2 YSYEKL. The V end lost 0 bases, the J end lost 3 bases, and 15 bases lay between the germline ends. This CDR3 reads CASSQDSHRSNNQPQHF. DNA of the CDR3: TGCGCCAGCAGCCAAGATTCCCACAGATCAAACAATCAGCCCCAGCATTTT.